Following are 32 T cell receptor beta chains from one sample sequenced in a study of blood T cell repertoires in COVID-19. This table comes from immunoSEQ multiplex PCR, and its TCRdb copy is limited to in-frame clones, with some not included. The sample contains 250,000 to 350,000 clones, about nine tenths of which appear only once. Sequenced material: PBMCs or T cells enriched from blood (not recorded which). The receptors stem from a woman aged 18-29 years who had recovered from COVID-19.

This clone was found a few times. V is TRBV28 and J is TRBJ1-1; 7 bases line up with TRBD1. The CDR3 has 15 residues. Germline CDR1 and CDR2: MDHEN and SYDVKM. J was trimmed by 5 bases and V by 3 bases; bases with no gene match: 9. The CDR3 loop is CASSFSDRDGTEAFF. For the CDR3, the DNA is TGTGCCAGCAGTTTTAGTGACAGGGACGGGACTGAAGCTTTCTTT.

The chain is built from TRBV7-3 and TRBJ2-7, with 7 bases identical to TRBD1. In germline, CDR1 is SGHTA, CDR2 FQGTGA. Losses at the gene ends were 0 bases for V and 6 bases for J; bases not matched to a gene: 5. The CDR3 runs to 14 residues. CDR3 sequence reads: CASSLTGTALEQYF. CDR3 DNA sequence: TGTGCCAGCAGCTTAACAGGGACAGCCCTCGAGCAGTACTTC.

This clone was seen a single time. The chain couples TRBV6-5 to TRBJ1-6; 8 bases fit TRBD1. J was trimmed by 7 bases and V by 4 bases; bases with no gene match: 3. Germline V gene data show CDR1 as MNHEY and CDR2 as SVGAGI. The CDR3 has 14 amino acids. The CDR3, as DNA: TGTGCCAGCAGTTGGACAGGGCCGAATTCACCCCTCCACTTT. It codes for CASSWTGPNSPLHF.

This CDR3 reads CASSSGVGNTIYF. Here the CDR3 DNA reads TGTGCCAGCTCATCGGGAGTTGGAAACACCATATATTTT. This chain connects TRBV18 to TRBJ1-3; unclear D gene. CDR3 size: 13 residues. V lost 5 bases to trimming and J lost 3 bases, with 8 bases between them. Germline V gene data show CDR1 as KGHSH and CDR2 as LQKENI.

The chain is built from TRBV5-4 and TRBJ2-5; 15 positions agree with TRBD2. Germline CDR1 is SGHNT and CDR2 is YYREEE (reference sequence). V was clipped by 5 bases and J by 4 bases; unmatched bases: 3. This CDR3 has 15 amino acids. The DNA of the CDR3 is TGTGCCAGCAGGGGGACTAGCGGGGGGATAGAGACCCAGTACTTC. It specifies CASRGTSGGIETQYF. Complete variable domain (other parts from reference TRBV5-4 and TRBJ2-5): ETGVTQSPTHLIKTRGQQVTLRCSSQSGHNTVSWYQQALGQGPQFIFQYYREEENGRGNFPPRFSGLQFPNYSSELNVNALELDDSALYLCASRGTSGGIETQYFGPGTRLLVL.

This chain joins TRBV5-1 and TRBJ2-5, with TRBD2 identical over 10 bases. This CDR3 has 16 residues. Germline values: CDR1 SGHRS, CDR2 YFSETQ. With 5 bases clipped from V and 3 bases from J, the junction kept 10 bases outside the gene matches. The CDR3 coding sequence is TGCGCCAGCAGAGCTTGGGCTAGCGGGGGAGAAGAGACCCAGTACTTC. As protein: CASRAWASGGEETQYF.

The table lists this clone with a count of one. V gene TRBV5-6 combines with J gene TRBJ2-1; D might be TRBD2 (5 bases). This CDR3 is built from 13 residues. Trimming stripped 0 bases from V and 10 bases from J, with 11 bases between. From germline, CDR1 is SGHDT and CDR2 YYEEEE. The CDR3 DNA sequence: TGTGCCAGCAGCTTGGCTACCGGCGGGGAGCAGTTCTTC. It is translated as CASSLATGGEQFF. The complete variable domain, with remaining parts taken from reference TRBV5-6 and TRBJ2-1, reads DAGVTQSPTHLIKTRGQQVTLRCSPKSGHDTVSWYQQALGQGPQFIFQYYEEEERQRGNFPDRFSGHQFPNYSSELNVNALLLGDSALYLCASSLATGGEQFFGPGTRLTVL.

The V gene is TRBV7-8, the J gene TRBJ1-4, with TRBD1 identical over 8 bases. CDR3 length equals 15 residues. Germline trimming cut 5 bases from V and 7 bases from J; bases unmatched to any gene: 9. The germline V gene has CDR1 SGHVS and CDR2 FQNEAQ. Here the CDR3 reads CASSALRGLGEKLFF. The CDR3 bases are TGTGCCAGCAGCGCGCTCAGGGGGCTTGGTGAAAAACTGTTTTTT.

DNA for the CDR3: TGTGCCACCCTACGGACTAGCGACGGGAACGAGCAGTTCTTC. The encoded protein is CATLRTSDGNEQFF. V gene TRBV10-3 combines with J gene TRBJ2-1; TRBD2 aligns across 9 bases. Trimming took 10 bases from V and 10 from J; bases not matched to a gene: 14. This CDR3 has 14 residues. Germline V gene sequence: CDR1 ENHRY, CDR2 SYGVKD.

V usage is TRBV7-2 and J usage is TRBJ1-1, with TRBD1 as a possible D gene (5 bases). The CDR3 has 16 amino acids. Germline V gene sequence: CDR1 SGHTA, CDR2 FQGNSA. V shed 2 bases and J shed 1 base, with 14 bases lying between them. The CDR3 protein is CASSLLAGWQNTEAFF. The DNA for the CDR3 is TGTGCCAGCAGCTTATTGGCAGGGTGGCAGAACACTGAAGCTTTCTTT.

The gene calls are TRBV27 and TRBJ1-1; perhaps TRBD1 as D (6 bases). The ends were cut back, 2 bases at V and 4 bases at J, with 14 bases in the middle. The CDR3 has 15 amino acids. Germline CDR1 and CDR2: MNHEY and SMNVEV (reference sequence). Here the CDR3 DNA reads TGTGCCAGCAGTTTAACCCTCTTCAGGGGCACTGAAGCTTTCTTT. Residues: CASSLTLFRGTEAFF.

V is TRBV19 and J is TRBJ1-1; 7 nucleotides align to TRBD1. Germline V gene sequence: CDR1 LNHDA, CDR2 SQIVND (reference sequence). This CDR3 contains 12 residues. With V trimmed by 8 bases and J by 6 bases, 6 bases remained unmatched. Here the CDR3 reads CASGKGAAEAFF. Written as DNA, the CDR3 is TGTGCCAGTGGAAAGGGGGCGGCTGAAGCTTTCTTT. The full variable domain, rest sourced from reference TRBV19 and TRBJ1-1, is DGGITQSPKYLFRKEGQNVTLSCEQNLNHDAMYWYRQDPGQGLRLIYYSQIVNDFQKGDIAEGYSVSREKKESFPLTVTSAQKNPTAFYLCASGKGAAEAFFGQGTRLTVV.

The chain couples TRBV6-4 to TRBJ2-5, with TRBD2 identical over 10 bases. Germline V gives CDR1 MRHNA, CDR2 SNTAGT. Trimming removed 7 bases from V and 1 base from J; junction bases left unmatched: 12. The CDR3 is made up of 17 amino acids. CDR3 residues: CASKSPFTSGAQETQYF. The CDR3 coding sequence is TGTGCCAGCAAGTCCCCCTTTACTAGCGGGGCCCAAGAGACCCAGTACTTC.

CDR3 coding DNA: TGTGCCAGCAGTCCATTCCAGGGGTTTGGTGAAAAACTGTTTTTT. Translated: CASSPFQGFGEKLFF. This sequence joins TRBV28 and TRBJ1-4; possibly TRBD1 for D (6 bases). The CDR3 has 15 residues. Germline loops: CDR1 MDHEN, CDR2 SYDVKM. Trimming left V 5 bases short and J 7 bases short, with 17 bases between. Full variable domain (missing parts from reference TRBV28 and TRBJ1-4): DVKVTQSSRYLVKRTGEKVFLECVQDMDHENMFWYRQDPGLGLRLIYFSYDVKMKEKGDIPEGYSVSREKKERFSLILESASTNQTSMYLCASSPFQGFGEKLFFGSGTQLSVL.

The chain carries TRBV28 and TRBJ1-1; D not certain. This CDR3 comprises 12 residues. The V end lost 3 bases, the J end lost 6 bases, and 8 bases lay between the germline ends. The germline V gene encodes CDR1 MDHEN and CDR2 SYDVKM. CDR3 residues: CASSLREAEAFF. CDR3 DNA sequence: TGTGCCAGCAGTTTGCGGGAAGCTGAAGCTTTCTTT.

The rearrangement links TRBV15 to TRBJ1-1; 8 bases agree with TRBD1. Germline assignment: CDR1 LNHNV and CDR2 YYDKDF (reference sequence). J lost 1 base, V lost 8 bases, and 9 bases had no gene match. The CDR3 contains 15 residues. This CDR3 is CATLPRTGPNTEAFF. The DNA of the CDR3 is TGTGCCACCCTCCCCCGGACAGGGCCGAACACTGAAGCTTTCTTT.

The J gene is TRBJ2-2, the V gene TRBV6-5, with D perhaps TRBD1 (6 bases). V was cut by 2 bases and J by 4 bases, with 11 bases left in between. Germline assignment: CDR1 MNHEY and CDR2 SVGAGI. This CDR3 spans 15 amino acids. The CDR3 bases are TGTGCCAGCAGTTACGCCGACAGGTTCACCGGGGAGCTGTTTTTT. This encodes CASSYADRFTGELFF.

This clone appeared once. CDR3 sequence: CSASYGGERAFF. CDR3 sequence (DNA): TGCAGTGCTAGTTATGGGGGCGAACGGGCTTTCTTT. This chain uses TRBV20-1 with TRBJ1-1; a weak D match, TRBD1 (6 bases). Trimming cost V 3 bases and J 11 bases, with 16 bases left between them. This CDR3 spans 12 amino acids. Germline V gives CDR1 DFQATT, CDR2 SNEGSKA (reference sequence).

This clone was seen a few times. V usage is TRBV6-2 or TRBV6-3 and J usage is TRBJ1-5; 8 bases agree with TRBD1. The germline V gene has CDR1 MNHEY and CDR2 SVGEGT. This CDR3 comprises 15 residues. Germline trimming cut 2 bases from V and 4 bases from J; bases unmatched to any gene: 4. The CDR3 spells CASSYGRGLNQPQHF. The CDR3 nucleotides read TGTGCCAGCAGTTACGGCAGGGGGCTAAATCAGCCCCAGCATTTT.

The rearrangement links TRBV7-8 to TRBJ2-3, with 7 bases aligning to TRBD1. Losses at the gene ends were 5 bases for V and 5 bases for J; bases not matched to a gene: 13. The CDR3 is 16 amino acids. Germline V gene lookup returns CDR1 SGHVS and CDR2 FQNEAQ. CDR3 sequence (DNA): TGTGCCAGCAGCCAAGGGCAAGGGGGCCGACAAGATACGCAGTATTTT. Protein sequence: CASSQGQGGRQDTQYF.

This chain connects TRBV7-9 to TRBJ2-7, with 9 nucleotides matching TRBD2. Germline assignment: CDR1 SEHNR and CDR2 FQNEAQ (reference sequence). The CDR3 contains 15 residues. V lost 5 bases and J lost 6; bases outside the gene matches: 11. The CDR3 coding sequence is TGTGCCAGCAGCCCGCGGGAGGGCCTGGTAGTCGAGCAGTACTTC. Amino acid sequence: CASSPREGLVVEQYF.

The chain joins TRBV24-1 to TRBJ2-4, with D perhaps TRBD1 (6 bases). This CDR3 is 15 amino acids long. The germline CDR1 and CDR2 sequences are KGHDR and SFDVKD. V was clipped by 5 bases and J by 6 bases, with 16 bases between them. CDR3 coding DNA: TGTGCCACCAGTGGGGACAAAACAGGGAGAAACATTCAGTACTTC. This gives the protein CATSGDKTGRNIQYF.

V gene TRBV18 combines with J gene TRBJ1-1; no reliable D call. Trimming removed 3 bases from V and 3 bases from J, with 5 bases in between. From germline, CDR1 is KGHSH and CDR2 LQKENI. The CDR3 has 12 amino acids. For the CDR3, the DNA is TGTGCCAGCTCACCCACGGACACTGAAGCTTTCTTT. The encoded protein is CASSPTDTEAFF.

The rearrangement links TRBV9 to TRBJ1-1, with D uncertain. The CDR3 has 13 amino acids. CDR1 and CDR2 (germline): SGDLS, YYNGEE. V was cut by 0 bases and J by 2 bases, with 5 bases left in between. Here the CDR3 DNA reads TGTGCCAGCAGCGTAGTTACAAACACTGAAGCTTTCTTT. Translation: CASSVVTNTEAFF.

The chain carries TRBV7-2 and TRBJ1-3, with a possible D match to TRBD1 (6 bases). Trimming took off 5 bases at V and 2 bases at J, with 10 bases between the two ends. This CDR3 is built from 14 residues. Per the germline V gene, CDR1 is SGHTA and CDR2 is FQGNSA. CDR3 sequence (DNA): TGTGCCAGCAGCCCGGACAGTACTGGAAACACCATATATTTT. Residues: CASSPDSTGNTIYF.

The chain joins TRBV6-4 to TRBJ1-2; 7 nucleotides line up with TRBD1. With V trimmed by 2 bases and J by 7 bases, 7 bases remained unmatched. This CDR3 is built from 14 residues. Germline V gene lookup returns CDR1 MRHNA and CDR2 SNTAGT. CDR3 residues: CASSDPGQSIGYTF. The CDR3 DNA follows: TGTGCCAGCAGTGACCCGGGACAGTCTATTGGCTACACCTTC.

The chain recombines TRBV11-2 with TRBJ2-1, with TRBD2 as a possible D gene (5 bases). The CDR3 has 13 amino acids. The ends were cut back, 1 base at V and 6 bases at J, with 7 bases in the middle. Germline V gene lookup returns CDR1 SGHAT and CDR2 FQNNGV. The CDR3 coding sequence is TGTGCCAGCAGCTTAGGAGGGCCCAATGAGCAGTTCTTC. Translated, it gives CASSLGGPNEQFF.

This clone was counted only a few times. This rearrangement joins TRBV10-3 to TRBJ1-2; TRBD1 agrees at 7 bases. Germline assignment: CDR1 ENHRY and CDR2 SYGVKD. With 2 bases clipped from V and 3 bases from J, the junction kept 9 bases outside the gene matches. The CDR3 is 16 residues long. As DNA, the CDR3 is TGTGCCATCAGTGAGCGGCAGGCCGGGACAGACTATGGCTACACCTTC. This encodes CAISERQAGTDYGYTF.

The chain carries TRBV9 and TRBJ1-2, with D unclear. The CDR3 is made up of 14 amino acids. Germline V gene sequence: CDR1 SGDLS, CDR2 YYNGEE. V gave up 6 bases and J gave up 0 bases, with 12 bases separating them. CDR3 in DNA: TGTGCCAGCACCTACGACGGAGCTAACTATGGCTACACCTTC. Encoded protein: CASTYDGANYGYTF.

This chain uses TRBV10-3 with TRBJ1-6, with D tentatively TRBD1 (5 bases). CDR1 and CDR2 (germline): ENHRY, SYGVKD. This CDR3 region has 14 residues. Trimming pared 4 bases from V and 8 bases from J, leaving 12 bases between. The CDR3 DNA reads TGTGCCATCAGTGTGGGGCCGACCGATTCACCCCTCCACTTT. Its translation: CAISVGPTDSPLHF.

The gene calls are TRBV19 and TRBJ2-3; 8 nucleotides align to TRBD1. V trimming: 6 bases; J trimming: 3 bases; junction bases outside the gene matches: 11. CDR3 size: 16 residues. Germline V gives CDR1 LNHDA, CDR2 SQIVND (reference sequence). The CDR3 is CASSSTRDRWTDTQYF. The CDR3 coding sequence is TGTGCCAGTAGCTCCACCCGGGACAGGTGGACAGATACGCAGTATTTT. Together with reference TRBV19 and TRBJ2-3, the CDR3 gives the full variable domain: DGGITQSPKYLFRKEGQNVTLSCEQNLNHDAMYWYRQDPGQGLRLIYYSQIVNDFQKGDIAEGYSVSREKKESFPLTVTSAQKNPTAFYLCASSSTRDRWTDTQYFGPGTRLTVL.

The chain is built from TRBV5-6 and TRBJ1-3; no firm D call. Germline-derived CDR1 and CDR2 are SGHDT and YYEEEE. This CDR3 is built from 14 residues. The V gene lost 0 bases and the J gene lost 4 bases, with 8 bases spanning the gap. The CDR3 DNA sequence: TGTGCCAGCAGCTTGGCAGTGTCCGGAAACACCATATATTTT. Protein product: CASSLAVSGNTIYF.